This passage covers 5 T cell receptor beta chains from one sample sequenced in a study of CD8 T cells in Susac syndrome. About 0.5 to 1 ug RNA was reverse transcribed with random hexamers. TCRdb called the immunoSEQ multiplex PCR reads again in MiXCR, with one record for every CDR3 protein. Of about 280,000 distinct CDR3 sequences listed, 70% to 90% were seen once; the top ten hold around 0.11%. The specimen sequenced was CD8+ T cells from PBMCs. These receptors were taken from a human donor with multiple sclerosis.

The chain carries TRBV9 and TRBJ2-1, with D perhaps matching TRBD1 or TRBD2 (5 bases each). The V end lost 8 bases, the J end lost 4 bases, and 16 bases lay between the germline ends. Germline-derived CDR1 and CDR2 are SGDLS and YYNGEE. The CDR3 length is 14 residues. CDR3 coding DNA: TGTGCCAGTGGAGATCCGGGACGATACAATGAGCAGTTCTTC. Encoded protein: CASGDPGRYNEQFF.

V and J are TRBV9 and TRBJ2-3; D call uncertain. Trimming removed 1 base at V and 3 bases at J, with 6 bases between. Germline values: CDR1 SGDLS, CDR2 YYNGEE. CDR3 size: 13 residues. For the CDR3, the DNA is TGTGCCAGCAGCGTAAAGCAGACAGATACGCAGTATTTT. Translating gives CASSVKQTDTQYF.

V gene TRBV28 combines with J gene TRBJ1-5, with D hard to call. The CDR3 is made up of 15 amino acids. V dropped 5 bases and J dropped 1 base, with 12 bases sitting between them. Germline CDR1 reads MDHEN; CDR2 reads SYDVKM. CDR3 protein: CASSRPPGSNQPQHF. The CDR3 coding sequence is TGTGCCAGCAGTAGGCCACCCGGGAGCAATCAGCCCCAGCATTTT.

The V and J genes are TRBV28 and TRBJ2-7, with D possibly matching TRBD1 (6 bases). The CDR3 is 13 residues long. Germline V lookup: CDR1 MDHEN, CDR2 SYDVKM. The V end lost 4 bases, the J end lost 2 bases, and 9 bases lay between the germline ends. In DNA, the CDR3 is TGTGCCAGCAGTTCACGGGACACCTACGAGCAGTACTTC. This sequence encodes CASSSRDTYEQYF.

The genes are TRBV25-1 and TRBJ1-1; D is possibly TRBD1 (5 bases). Trimming removed 1 base from V and 11 bases from J, with 20 bases in between. Per germline, CDR1 MGHDK and CDR2 SYGVNS. The CDR3 covers 15 residues. The CDR3 DNA is TGTGCCAGCAGTGAATTAGGGAAGGTAAGTACAGGTGCTTTCTTT. This gives the protein CASSELGKVSTGAFF.